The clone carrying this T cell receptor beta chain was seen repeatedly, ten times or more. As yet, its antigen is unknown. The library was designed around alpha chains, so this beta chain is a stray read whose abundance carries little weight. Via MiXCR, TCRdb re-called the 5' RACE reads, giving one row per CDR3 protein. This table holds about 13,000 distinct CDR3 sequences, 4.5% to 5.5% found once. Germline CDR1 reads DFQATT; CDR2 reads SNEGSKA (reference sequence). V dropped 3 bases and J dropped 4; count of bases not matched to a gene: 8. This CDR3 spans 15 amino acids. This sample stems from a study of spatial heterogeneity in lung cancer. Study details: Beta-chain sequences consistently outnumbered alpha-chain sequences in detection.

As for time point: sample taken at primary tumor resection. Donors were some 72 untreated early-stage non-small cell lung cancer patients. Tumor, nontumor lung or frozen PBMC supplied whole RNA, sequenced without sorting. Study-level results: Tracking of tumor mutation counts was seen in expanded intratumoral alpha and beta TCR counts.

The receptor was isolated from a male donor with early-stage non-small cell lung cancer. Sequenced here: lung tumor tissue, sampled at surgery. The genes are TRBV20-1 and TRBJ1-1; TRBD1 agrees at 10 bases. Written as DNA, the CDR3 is TGCAGTGCTAGCGACGGACAGGGGGGAGGCACTGAAGCTTTCTTT. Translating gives CSASDGQGGGTEAFF.